Listed here are 9 T cell receptor beta chains from one sample, sequenced in a study of technical replicates of blood from a handful of donors. Profiled with immunoSEQ multiplex PCR; TCRdb holds only in-frame clones, not every one. There are about 98,000 clones in the sample; 95% occur only once, and 0.23% lies in the top ten. Specimen: T cells isolated from PBMCs. Receptors were obtained from a human donor in good health.

The J gene is TRBJ2-1, the V gene TRBV9; 12 bases line up with TRBD2. CDR1 and CDR2 from the germline V gene are SGDLS and YYNGEE. This CDR3 comprises 15 residues. Germline trimming cut 4 bases from V and 7 bases from J; bases unmatched to any gene: 6. The CDR3 sequence: CASSPRTSGANEQFF. For the CDR3, the DNA is TGTGCCAGCAGCCCTCGGACTAGCGGGGCAAATGAGCAGTTCTTC.

This chain connects TRBV18 to TRBJ2-1, with 12 bases that match TRBD2. The CDR3 extends over 18 amino acids. V trimming: 6 bases; J trimming: 7 bases; junction bases outside the gene matches: 16. CDR1 is KGHSH and CDR2 is LQKENI in the germline V gene. CDR3 in amino acids: CASSLVTSGGSTGNEQFF. The CDR3 nucleotides are TGTGCCAGCTCCCTCGTGACTAGCGGGGGCTCCACGGGGAATGAGCAGTTCTTC.

The chain employs TRBV5-4 and TRBJ1-2; 9 nucleotides line up with TRBD1. This CDR3 region has 18 residues. The germline V gene encodes CDR1 SGHNT and CDR2 YYREEE (reference sequence). Unmatched junction bases numbered 17, after V lost 4 bases and J lost 4 bases. The CDR3 DNA follows: TGTGCCAGCAGCGGGGGACAGGGATTTCCGGCTCTGGGCTATGGCTACACCTTC. Amino acids: CASSGGQGFPALGYGYTF.

Comments on this clone: Other nucleotide sequences in the sample specify the same CDR3. V usage is TRBV5-1 and J usage is TRBJ2-3; TRBD1 matches at 7 bases. The trim removed 4 bases at V and 2 bases at J, leaving 7 bases unmatched. The CDR3 extends over 15 amino acids. Germline V gene sequence: CDR1 SGHRS, CDR2 YFSETQ. In nucleotides, the CDR3 is TGCGCCAGCAGCCAGCGACAGGGCTCCACAGATACGCAGTATTTT. Translating it yields CASSQRQGSTDTQYF.

The chain has TRBV6-5 and TRBJ1-2; TRBD1 matches at 11 bases. The ends lost 8 bases at V and 4 bases at J; junction bases unmatched: 9. CDR3 size: 15 residues. The germline V gene encodes CDR1 MNHEY and CDR2 SVGAGI. For the CDR3, the DNA is TGTGCCAGCGGTGGACAGGGGGCACAGGGCTATGGCTACACCTTC. This sequence encodes CASGGQGAQGYGYTF.

The chain links TRBV5-1 to TRBJ1-1, with 7 nucleotides matching TRBD1. The CDR3 has 14 amino acids. The J segment lost 0 bases and the V segment lost 5 bases, leaving 4 bases of the junction unmatched. CDR1 is SGHRS and CDR2 is YFSETQ in the germline V gene. As DNA, the CDR3 is TGCGCCAGCAGAACGGGACAGTTGAACACTGAAGCTTTCTTT. Encoded protein: CASRTGQLNTEAFF.

This chain connects TRBV29-1 to TRBJ1-2; no firm D call. The CDR3 runs 11 residues. CDR1 SQVTM and CDR2 ANQGSEA come from the germline V gene. V shed 6 bases and J shed 3 bases, with 8 bases lying between them. The CDR3 sequence is CSVLSDYGYTF. CDR3 sequence (DNA): TGCAGCGTGCTGAGTGACTATGGCTACACCTTC. The full variable domain, its missing parts supplied by reference TRBV29-1 and TRBJ1-2, is SAVISQKPSRDICQRGTSLTIQCQVDSQVTMMFWYRQQPGQSLTLIATANQGSEATYESGFVIDKFPISRPNLTFSTLTVSNMSPEDSSIYLCSVLSDYGYTFGSGTRLTVV.

This chain joins TRBV2 and TRBJ1-6; 7 positions agree with TRBD1. After removal of 4 bases from V and 10 bases from J, the junction contained 10 bases not matched to a gene. Germline values: CDR1 SNHLY, CDR2 FYNNEI. The CDR3 has 15 residues. DNA of the CDR3: TGTGCCAGCAGTGTTCAAACAGGGGTTGGGTCACCCCTCCACTTT. It yields the protein CASSVQTGVGSPLHF.

This clone was found a few times. The chain couples TRBV30 to TRBJ1-1; a possible D gene is TRBD1 (6 bases). CDR3 length: 13 residues. Looked up from germline, CDR1 is GTSNPN and CDR2 is SVGIG (reference sequence). V was shortened by 4 bases and J by 5 bases, with 14 bases between the two germline ends. This CDR3 reads CAWTSTRGTEAFF. CDR3 coding DNA: TGTGCCTGGACTTCGACCAGGGGAACTGAAGCTTTCTTT. Using reference TRBV30 and TRBJ1-1 for the parts outside the CDR3, the full variable domain is SQTIHQWPATLVQPVGSPLSLECTVEGTSNPNLYWYRQAAGRGLQLLFYSVGIGQISSEVPQNLSASRPQDRQFILSSKKLLLSDSGFYLCAWTSTRGTEAFFGQGTRLTVV.